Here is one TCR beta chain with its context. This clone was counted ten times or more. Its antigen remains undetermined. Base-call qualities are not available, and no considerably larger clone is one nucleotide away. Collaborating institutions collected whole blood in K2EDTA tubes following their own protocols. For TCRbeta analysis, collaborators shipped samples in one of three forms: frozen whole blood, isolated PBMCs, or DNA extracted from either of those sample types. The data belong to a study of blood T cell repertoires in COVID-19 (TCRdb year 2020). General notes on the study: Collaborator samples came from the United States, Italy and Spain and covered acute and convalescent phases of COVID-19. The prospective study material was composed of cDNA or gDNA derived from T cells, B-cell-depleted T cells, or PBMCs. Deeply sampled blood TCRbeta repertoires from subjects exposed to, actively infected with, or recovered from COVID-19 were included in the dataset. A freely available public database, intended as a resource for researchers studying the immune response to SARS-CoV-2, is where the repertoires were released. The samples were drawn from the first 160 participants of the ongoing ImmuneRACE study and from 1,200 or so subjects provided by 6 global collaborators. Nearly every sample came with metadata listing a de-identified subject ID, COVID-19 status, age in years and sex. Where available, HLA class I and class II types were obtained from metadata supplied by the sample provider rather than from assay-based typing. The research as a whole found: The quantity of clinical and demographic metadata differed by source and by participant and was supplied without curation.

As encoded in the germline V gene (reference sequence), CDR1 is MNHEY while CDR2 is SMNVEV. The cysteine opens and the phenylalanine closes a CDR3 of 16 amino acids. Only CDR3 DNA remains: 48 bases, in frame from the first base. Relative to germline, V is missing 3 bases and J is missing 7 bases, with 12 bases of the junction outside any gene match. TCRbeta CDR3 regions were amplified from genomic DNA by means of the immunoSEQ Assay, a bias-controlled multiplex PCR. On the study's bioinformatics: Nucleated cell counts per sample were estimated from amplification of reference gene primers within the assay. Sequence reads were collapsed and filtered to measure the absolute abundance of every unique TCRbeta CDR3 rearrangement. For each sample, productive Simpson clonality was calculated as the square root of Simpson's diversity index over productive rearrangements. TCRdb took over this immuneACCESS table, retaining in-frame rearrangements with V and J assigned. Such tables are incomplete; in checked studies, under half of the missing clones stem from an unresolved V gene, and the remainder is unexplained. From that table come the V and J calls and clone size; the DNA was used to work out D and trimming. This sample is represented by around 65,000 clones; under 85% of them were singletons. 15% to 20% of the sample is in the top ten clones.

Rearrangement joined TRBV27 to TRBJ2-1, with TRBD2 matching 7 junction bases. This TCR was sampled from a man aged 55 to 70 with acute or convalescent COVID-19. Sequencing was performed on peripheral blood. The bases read TGTGCCAGCAGTTTCTATGACGGGACGGGGGGTAATGAGCAGTTCTTC. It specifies CASSFYDGTGGNEQFF.